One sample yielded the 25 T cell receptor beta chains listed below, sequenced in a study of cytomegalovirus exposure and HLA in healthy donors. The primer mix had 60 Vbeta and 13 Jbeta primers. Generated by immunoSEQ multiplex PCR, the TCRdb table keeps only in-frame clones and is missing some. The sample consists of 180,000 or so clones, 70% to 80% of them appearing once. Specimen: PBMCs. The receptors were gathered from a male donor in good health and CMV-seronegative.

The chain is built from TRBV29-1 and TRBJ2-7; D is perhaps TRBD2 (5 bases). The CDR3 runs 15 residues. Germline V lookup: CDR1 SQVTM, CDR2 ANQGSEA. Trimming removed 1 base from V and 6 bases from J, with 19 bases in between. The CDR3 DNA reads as TGCAGCGTTGAAGGGGAGTCGAGGGTGCCCCCCGAGCAGTACTTC. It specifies CSVEGESRVPPEQYF.

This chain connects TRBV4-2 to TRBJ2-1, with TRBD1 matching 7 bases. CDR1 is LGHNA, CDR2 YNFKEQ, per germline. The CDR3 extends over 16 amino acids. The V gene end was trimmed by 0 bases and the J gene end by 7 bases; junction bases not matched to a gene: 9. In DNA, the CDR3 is TGTGCCAGCAGCCAAGATTCGGGACAGAAAACAAATGAGCAGTTCTTC. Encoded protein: CASSQDSGQKTNEQFF.

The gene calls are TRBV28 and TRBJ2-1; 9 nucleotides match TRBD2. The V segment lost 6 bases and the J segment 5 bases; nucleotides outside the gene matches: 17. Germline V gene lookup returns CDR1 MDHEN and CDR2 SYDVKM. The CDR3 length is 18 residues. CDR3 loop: CASRISREGLNPNNEQFF. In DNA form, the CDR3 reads TGTGCCAGCAGAATTTCGCGGGAGGGCCTTAACCCTAACAATGAGCAGTTCTTC.

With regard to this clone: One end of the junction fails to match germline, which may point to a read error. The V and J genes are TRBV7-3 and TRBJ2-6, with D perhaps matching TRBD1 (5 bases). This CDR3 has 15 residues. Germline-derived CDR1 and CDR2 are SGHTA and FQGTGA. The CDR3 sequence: CSSSPDSSGANVLTF. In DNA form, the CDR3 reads TGTTCCAGCAGCCCAGACAGCTCTGGGGCCAACGTCCTGACTTTC.

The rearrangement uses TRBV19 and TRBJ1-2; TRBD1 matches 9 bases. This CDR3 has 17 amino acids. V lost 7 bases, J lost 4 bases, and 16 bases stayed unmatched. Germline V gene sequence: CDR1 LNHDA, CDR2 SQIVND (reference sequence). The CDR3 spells CASTKGGTGIGGYGYTF. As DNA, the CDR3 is TGTGCCAGTACCAAAGGGGGGACAGGGATTGGTGGCTATGGCTACACCTTC.

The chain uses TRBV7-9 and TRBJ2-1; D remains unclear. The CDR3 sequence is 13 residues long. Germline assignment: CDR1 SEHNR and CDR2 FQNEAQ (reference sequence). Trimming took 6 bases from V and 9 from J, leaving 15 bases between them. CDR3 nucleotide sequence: TGTGCCAGCAGGTTGGCCGCTGAAAGTGAGCAGTTCTTC. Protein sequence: CASRLAAESEQFF.

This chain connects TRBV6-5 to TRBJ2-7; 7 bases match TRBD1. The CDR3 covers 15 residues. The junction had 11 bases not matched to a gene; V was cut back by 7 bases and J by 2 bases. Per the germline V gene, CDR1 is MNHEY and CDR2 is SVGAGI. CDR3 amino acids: CASTLTRGPTYEQYF. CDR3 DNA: TGTGCCAGCACCCTAACGAGGGGGCCAACCTACGAGCAGTACTTC.

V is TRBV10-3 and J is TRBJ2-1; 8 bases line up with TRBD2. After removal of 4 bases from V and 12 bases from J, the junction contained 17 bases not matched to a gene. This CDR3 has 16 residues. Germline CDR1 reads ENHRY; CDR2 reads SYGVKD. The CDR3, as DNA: TGTGCCATCAGTGCGGGGGGGGTTGGGGAAGAGGGTGCGCAGTTCTTC. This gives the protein CAISAGGVGEEGAQFF.

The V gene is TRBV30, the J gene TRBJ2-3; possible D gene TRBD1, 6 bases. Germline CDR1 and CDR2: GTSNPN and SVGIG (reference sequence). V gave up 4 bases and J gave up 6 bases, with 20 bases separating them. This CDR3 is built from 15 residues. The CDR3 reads CAWTPGRSGADTQYF. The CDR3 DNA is TGTGCCTGGACCCCAGGGCGGTCAGGGGCGGATACGCAGTATTTT.

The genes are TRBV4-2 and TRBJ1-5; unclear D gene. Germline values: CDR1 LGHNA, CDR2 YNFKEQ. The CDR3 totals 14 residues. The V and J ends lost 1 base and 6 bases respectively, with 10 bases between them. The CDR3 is CASSQVQNAQPQHF. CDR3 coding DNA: TGTGCCAGCAGCCAAGTACAGAACGCTCAGCCCCAGCATTTT.

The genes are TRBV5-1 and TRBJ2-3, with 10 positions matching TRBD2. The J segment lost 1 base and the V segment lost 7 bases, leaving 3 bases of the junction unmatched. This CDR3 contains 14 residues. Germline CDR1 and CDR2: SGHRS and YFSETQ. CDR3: CASAGTSGTDTQYF. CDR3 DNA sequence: TGCGCCAGCGCTGGGACTAGCGGCACAGATACGCAGTATTTT.

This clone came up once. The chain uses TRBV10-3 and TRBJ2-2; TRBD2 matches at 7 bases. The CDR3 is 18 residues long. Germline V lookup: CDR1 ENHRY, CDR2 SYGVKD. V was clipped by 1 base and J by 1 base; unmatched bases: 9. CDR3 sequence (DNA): TGTGCCATCAGTGAGTTTCAGGGCGGGGGACGGAACACCGGGGAGCTGTTTTTT. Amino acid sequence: CAISEFQGGGRNTGELFF.

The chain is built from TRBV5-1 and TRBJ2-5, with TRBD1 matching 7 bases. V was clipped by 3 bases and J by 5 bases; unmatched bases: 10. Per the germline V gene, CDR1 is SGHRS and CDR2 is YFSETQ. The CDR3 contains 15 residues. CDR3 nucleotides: TGCGCCAGCAGCTCCACGACAGGGAGTCTGGAGACCCAGTACTTC. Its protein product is CASSSTTGSLETQYF.

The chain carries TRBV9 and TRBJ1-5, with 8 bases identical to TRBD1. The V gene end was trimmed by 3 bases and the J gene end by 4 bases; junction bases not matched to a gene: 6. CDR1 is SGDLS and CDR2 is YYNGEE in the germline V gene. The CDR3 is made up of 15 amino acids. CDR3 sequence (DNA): TGTGCCAGCAGCGCAGAGACAGGGGTAAATCAGCCCCAGCATTTT. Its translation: CASSAETGVNQPQHF.

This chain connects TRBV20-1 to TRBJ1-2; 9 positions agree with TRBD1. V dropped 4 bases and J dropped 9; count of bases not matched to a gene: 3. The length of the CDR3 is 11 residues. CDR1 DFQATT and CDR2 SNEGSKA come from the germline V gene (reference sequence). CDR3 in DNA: TGCAGTGCTACGGGACAGGGTCGCTACACCTTC. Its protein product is CSATGQGRYTF.

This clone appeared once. As DNA, the CDR3 is TGTGCCTGGAGTAGAGGGCTGGGCAATCAGCCCCAGCATTTT. The encoded protein is CAWSRGLGNQPQHF. The chain carries TRBV30 and TRBJ1-5; no reliable D call. Trimming removed 2 bases at V and 2 bases at J, with 10 bases between. The CDR3 consists of 14 residues. From germline, CDR1 is GTSNPN and CDR2 SVGIG (reference sequence).

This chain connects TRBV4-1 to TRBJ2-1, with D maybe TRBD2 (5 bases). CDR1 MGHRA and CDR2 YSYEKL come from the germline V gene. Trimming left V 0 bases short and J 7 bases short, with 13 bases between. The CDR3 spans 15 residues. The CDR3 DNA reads TGCGCCAGCAGCCAAGATGAGCCACCGGGAAATGAGCAGTTCTTC. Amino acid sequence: CASSQDEPPGNEQFF.

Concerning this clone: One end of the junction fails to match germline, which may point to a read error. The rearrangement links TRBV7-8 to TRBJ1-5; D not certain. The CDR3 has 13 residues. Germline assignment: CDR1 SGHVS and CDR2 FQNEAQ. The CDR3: CASSLVENRPQHF. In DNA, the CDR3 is TGTGCCAGCAGCTTAGTGGAGAATCGGCCCCAGCATTTT.

The CDR3: CASSFGGTGQEKLFF. CDR3 nucleotides: TGTGCCAGCAGCTTTGGTGGGACAGGTCAGGAAAAACTGTTTTTT. V is TRBV7-8 and J is TRBJ1-4, with 8 bases aligning to TRBD1. Germline V gives CDR1 SGHVS, CDR2 FQNEAQ. Trimming at V came to 3 bases and at J to 8 bases, leaving 8 bases not matched to a gene. The CDR3 extends over 15 amino acids. Full variable domain (remainder filled in from reference TRBV7-8 and TRBJ1-4): GAGVSQSPRYKVAKRGQDVALRCDPISGHVSLFWYQQALGQGPEFLTYFQNEAQLDKSGLPSDRFFAERPEGSVSTLKIQRTQQEDSAVYLCASSFGGTGQEKLFFGSGTQLSVL.

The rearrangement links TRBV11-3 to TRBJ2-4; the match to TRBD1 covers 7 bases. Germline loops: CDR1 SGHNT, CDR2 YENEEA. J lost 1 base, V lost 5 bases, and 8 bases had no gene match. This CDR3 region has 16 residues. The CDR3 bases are TGTGCCAGCAGCACCAGCCAGGGGGAGGCCAAAAACATTCAGTACTTC. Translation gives CASSTSQGEAKNIQYF.

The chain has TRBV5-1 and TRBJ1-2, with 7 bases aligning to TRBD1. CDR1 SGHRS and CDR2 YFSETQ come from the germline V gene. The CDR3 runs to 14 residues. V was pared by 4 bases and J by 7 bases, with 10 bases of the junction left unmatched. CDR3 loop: CASSPGQAGGGYTF. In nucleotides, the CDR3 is TGCGCCAGCAGCCCCGGACAGGCCGGGGGTGGCTACACCTTC.

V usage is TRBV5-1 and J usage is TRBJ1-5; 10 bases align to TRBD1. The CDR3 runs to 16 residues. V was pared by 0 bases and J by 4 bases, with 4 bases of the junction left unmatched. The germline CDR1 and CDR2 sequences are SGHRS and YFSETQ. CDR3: CASSLEGTGVNQPQHF. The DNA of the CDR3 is TGCGCCAGCAGCTTGGAAGGGACAGGGGTTAATCAGCCCCAGCATTTT.

The CDR3 DNA is TGCGCCAGCAGCAAGGGACTAGCGGGTGAGCAGTTCTTC. Protein product: CASSKGLAGEQFF. This rearrangement joins TRBV5-1 to TRBJ2-1, with TRBD2 identical over 12 bases. V lost 4 bases and J lost 9; bases outside the gene matches: 2. The CDR3 consists of 13 residues. The germline V gene encodes CDR1 SGHRS and CDR2 YFSETQ.

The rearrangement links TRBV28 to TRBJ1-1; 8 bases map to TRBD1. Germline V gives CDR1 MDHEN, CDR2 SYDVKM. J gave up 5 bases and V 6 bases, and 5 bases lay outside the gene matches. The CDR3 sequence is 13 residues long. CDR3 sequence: CASRQGARTEAFF. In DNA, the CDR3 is TGTGCCAGCAGGCAGGGGGCGCGAACTGAAGCTTTCTTT.

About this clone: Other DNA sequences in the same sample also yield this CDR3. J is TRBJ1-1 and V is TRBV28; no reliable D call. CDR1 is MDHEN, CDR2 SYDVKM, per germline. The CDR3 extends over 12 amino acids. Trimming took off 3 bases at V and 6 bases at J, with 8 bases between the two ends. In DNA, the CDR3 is TGTGCCAGCAGTTTTAGGAGAGCTGAAGCTTTCTTT. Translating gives CASSFRRAEAFF. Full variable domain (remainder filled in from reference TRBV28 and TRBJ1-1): DVKVTQSSRYLVKRTGEKVFLECVQDMDHENMFWYRQDPGLGLRLIYFSYDVKMKEKGDIPEGYSVSREKKERFSLILESASTNQTSMYLCASSFRRAEAFFGQGTRLTVV.